These T cell receptor beta chains were read from a single sample in a study of cytomegalovirus exposure and HLA in healthy donors. Data came from immunoSEQ multiplex PCR; TCRdb stores just in-frame clones and leaves some out. The table includes 95,000 to 120,000 clones, over 75% detected once. Sequenced input: PBMCs. The receptors derive from a woman aged 18 to 35 in good health and CMV-seronegative. Both conserved end residues are part of each CDR3.

len: 14; v_gene: TRBV4-1; CDR3aa: CASSYPGTLQPQHF
len: 13; v_gene: TRBV6-1; CDR3aa: CASNGMWGNTIYF
len: 15; v_gene: TRBV7-8; CDR3aa: CASSATSGGAGEQFF
len: 15; v_gene: TRBV11-2; CDR3aa: CASSLDLAALYEQYF
len: 13; v_gene: TRBV29-1; CDR3aa: CSVEDTGLDTQYF
len: 15; v_gene: TRBV5-1; CDR3aa: CASSARQGGDTEAFF
len: 12; v_gene: TRBV6-5; CDR3aa: CASSRDSYEQYF
len: 14; v_gene: TRBV2; CDR3aa: CASTMDRGAYEQYF
len: 18; v_gene: TRBV2; CDR3aa: CASINVPTNLLVNTEAFF
len: 13; v_gene: TRBV4-2; CDR3aa: CASSLGGTGELFF
len: 14; v_gene: TRBV7-9; CDR3aa: CASTPQGHQETQYF
len: 15; v_gene: TRBV2; CDR3aa: CASTIGGWVDSPLHF
len: 16; v_gene: TRBV2; CDR3aa: CASTRGWETYYNEQFF
len: 17; v_gene: TRBV7-6; CDR3aa: CASSFGLAGERTDTQYF
len: 15; v_gene: TRBV5-1; CDR3aa: CASSIGTGANEKLFF
len: 17; v_gene: TRBV15; CDR3aa: CATSSRTGDTLWQPQHF
len: 13; v_gene: TRBV28; CDR3aa: CASSLAGPYGYTF
len: 14; v_gene: TRBV6-5; CDR3aa: CASSLTGRPYEQYF
len: 16; v_gene: TRBV15; CDR3aa: CATSSPFPTGLTGYTF
len: 17; v_gene: TRBV7-9; CDR3aa: CASSSSSLWRGGDTQYF
len: 17; v_gene: TRBV29-1; CDR3aa: CSVTRAGTGGGNYGYTF
len: 14; v_gene: TRBV13; CDR3aa: CASSQGTGRYEQYF
len: 18; v_gene: TRBV14; CDR3aa: CASSQDDGGRGFRSPLHF
len: 14; v_gene: TRBV27; CDR3aa: CASSFVAGGQPQHF
len: 18; v_gene: TRBV10-3; CDR3aa: CAISESIISRPDNYGYTF
len: 17; v_gene: TRBV7-9; CDR3aa: CASMGLMRLAELDTQYF
len: 14; v_gene: TRBV7-9; CDR3aa: CASSLAGAIYEQYF
len: 16; v_gene: TRBV7-3; CDR3aa: CASSLYPGKNTGELFF
len: 15; v_gene: TRBV6-1; CDR3aa: CASSEGPGQNQPQHF
len: 13; v_gene: TRBV25-1; CDR3aa: CASTDGDADTQYF
len: 12; v_gene: TRBV6-1; CDR3aa: CASGTSTKTQYF
len: 12; v_gene: TRBV12-5; CDR3aa: CASALQADGYTF
len: 15; v_gene: TRBV7-9; CDR3aa: CASSLSQGRGGELFF
len: 16; v_gene: TRBV4-1; CDR3aa: CASSQGPDRLNTEAFF
len: 15; v_gene: TRBV5-1; CDR3aa: CASSLEGTHTDTQYF
len: 14; v_gene: TRBV6-4; CDR3aa: CASSDSTSTGELFF
len: 15; v_gene: TRBV9; CDR3aa: CASSPRAGRGNEQFF
len: 14; v_gene: TRBV4-1; CDR3aa: CASSKGIGAYEQYF
len: 15; v_gene: TRBV10-3; CDR3aa: CAISEFGGSTGELFF
len: 13; v_gene: TRBV2; CDR3aa: CASSEQGTDTQYF
len: 15; v_gene: TRBV18; CDR3aa: CASSPPGQGQETQYF
len: 12; v_gene: TRBV7-9; CDR3aa: CASTQSGNTIYF
len: 15; v_gene: TRBV6-6; CDR3aa: CASSYSAGGNTEAFF
len: 15; v_gene: TRBV27; CDR3aa: CASRVTGNSNQPQHF
len: 14; v_gene: TRBV6-6; CDR3aa: CASRFLSSYNEQFF
len: 15; v_gene: TRBV27; CDR3aa: CASSLKGVTNEKLFF
len: 16; v_gene: TRBV11-2; CDR3aa: CASSLGAGSRTETQYF
len: 14; v_gene: TRBV5-1; CDR3aa: CASSYGRGAYEQYF
len: 15; v_gene: TRBV6-1; CDR3aa: CASSVYGQGVEKLFF
len: 14; v_gene: TRBV9; CDR3aa: CASSVGAGAYEQYF
len: 13; v_gene: TRBV7-9; CDR3aa: CASSLDNYYEQYF
len: 17; v_gene: TRBV4-1; CDR3aa: CASSQEAGLAGSGEQYF
len: 16; v_gene: TRBV6-6; CDR3aa: CASSYSRGSQSNEQFF
len: 15; v_gene: TRBV14; CDR3aa: CASSLLQGANTEAFF
len: 15; v_gene: TRBV30; CDR3aa: CACLPGGSYTDTQYF
len: 17; v_gene: TRBV15; CDR3aa: CATSPRTGDLESYGYTF
len: 14; v_gene: TRBV7-6; CDR3aa: CASSLRGQGSEQYF